These T cell receptor beta chains were read from a single sample in a study of vaccination and CD4 T cells after COVID-19. These receptors lack a known antigen. Using its own MiXCR run on the PCR reads, TCRdb lists one record per CDR3 protein. Of some 20,000 distinct CDR3 sequences listed, about 56% are singletons. The sequenced sample consisted of CD4+ T cells from blood, cultured in vitro. The receptor source for this set is a human donor who had recovered from COVID-19. Both conserved end residues are part of each CDR3. Not all rows give a size; the values are once, few, many and, for expanded clones, a class.

clone_size	v_call	j_call	cdr3_aa
few	TRBV7-9	TRBJ1-1	CASSLLLRGRDTEAFF
-	TRBV6-1	TRBJ2-5	CASSPNGEVEFWTQYF
-	TRBV4-1	TRBJ2-1	CASSQGLAYEQFF
-	TRBV7-7	TRBJ2-5	CASSLDREETQYF
-	TRBV7-9	TRBJ1-1	CASSPRLQGARNTEAFF
-	TRBV2	TRBJ2-7	CASSVRQRYSYEQYF
-	TRBV27	TRBJ2-4	CASSLLSGSAKNIQYF
-	TRBV27	TRBJ1-1	CASRGVLWDTEAFF
-	TRBV10-3	TRBJ1-2	CAISEGPGTASQYTF
-	TRBV30	TRBJ1-6	CALGDSDNSPLHF
-	TRBV4-1	TRBJ1-5	CASSQGDLNQPQHF
-	TRBV20-1	TRBJ1-2	CSAWGQGARDYGYTF
-	TRBV7-9	TRBJ1-1	CASSRPRRNTEAFF
-	TRBV11-2	TRBJ1-1	CASRWQKGASNTEAFF
-	TRBV10-3	TRBJ2-7	CAISDDGTIYEQYF
-	TRBV6-2/TRBV6-3	TRBJ1-2	CASKRTGLDYGYTF
-	TRBV4-3	TRBJ1-2	CASSQDTGRGLGYTF
-	TRBV13	TRBJ1-2	CASSLRGTNYGYTF